This entry lists 19 T cell receptor beta chains sequenced from one sample in a study of regulatory T cells in long-lasting Graves disease. Construction of TCR beta libraries relied on iRepertoire HTBI primers and on Arm-PCR targeting CDR3 regions. MiXCR, run by TCRdb on the multiplex PCR reads, gives a single entry per CDR3 protein. The sample yields a few hundred thousand distinct CDR3 sequences, about 20% seen once. Regarding time point: newly diagnosed GD, antithyroid drugs for less than 3 months. Preparation of the TCR library used RNA extracted from PBMCs. The same specimen was also included in a second study, on T cells in Graves' hyperthyroidism and ophthalmopathy.

This specimen was peripheral blood mononuclear cells (PBMCs), taken at new diagnosis, from a patient treated with antithyroid drugs. Every receptor here comes from a woman in her twenties or thirties with Graves disease.

This clonotype was counted only a few times. V usage is TRBV19 and J usage is TRBJ2-1; no reliable D call. V lost 0 bases and J 7 bases, leaving 10 bases between the germline ends. The CDR3 extends over 14 amino acids. The germline V gene has CDR1 LNHDA and CDR2 SQIVND (reference sequence). CDR3 sequence (DNA): TGTGCCAGTAGTATAGATATAAAAGGGAATGAGCAGTTCTTC. Translating gives CASSIDIKGNEQFF.

This clonotype was picked up many times. This chain joins TRBV18 and TRBJ1-2; D is unresolved. Germline CDR1 reads KGHSH; CDR2 reads LQKENI. Between the trimmed V and J ends, which lost 0 bases and 0 bases, there was a span of 8 bases. The CDR3 length is 15 residues. CDR3 sequence: CASSPPPGANYGYTF. CDR3 in DNA: TGTGCCAGCTCACCACCACCGGGAGCTAACTATGGCTACACCTTC.

This clonotype was observed a single time. This chain connects TRBV20-1 to TRBJ2-7, with TRBD2 matching 7 bases. CDR1 and CDR2 from the germline V gene are DFQATT and SNEGSKA (reference sequence). Germline trimming cut 5 bases from V and 2 bases from J; bases unmatched to any gene: 12. CDR3 length equals 15 residues. CDR3 in amino acids: CSARNSLAVTYEQYF. For the CDR3, the DNA is TGCAGTGCTCGGAACTCCCTAGCGGTAACCTACGAGCAGTACTTC.

This clonotype was recorded at least ten times. The chain couples TRBV29-1 to TRBJ1-2, with D possibly matching TRBD1 (6 bases). Trimming took 7 bases from V and 8 from J, leaving 17 bases between them. The CDR3 runs 12 residues. Germline CDR1 SQVTM, CDR2 ANQGSEA. The DNA for the CDR3 is TGCAGCGCCGAAGCAGGGGACGGCGGCTACACCTTC. Amino acid sequence: CSAEAGDGGYTF.

The chain couples TRBV3-1 to TRBJ2-2; 9 bases are a match to TRBD2. This CDR3 has 14 residues. J was trimmed by 7 bases and V by 4 bases; bases with no gene match: 4. Germline lookup yields CDR1 LGHDT and CDR2 YNNKEL (reference sequence). The CDR3 protein is CASSPLAGIGELFF. DNA of the CDR3: TGTGCCAGCAGCCCTCTAGCGGGGATCGGGGAGCTGTTTTTT.

This clonotype has ten or more counts. The chain combines TRBV3-1 with TRBJ2-2; 7 bases are a match to TRBD1. The V and J ends lost 6 bases and 6 bases, in that order; junction bases with no gene match: 1. CDR3 length: 12 residues. Germline assignment: CDR1 LGHDT and CDR2 YNNKEL (reference sequence). CDR3 nucleotide sequence: TGTGCCAGCAGTCAGGGGGCCGGGGAGCTGTTTTTT. Protein: CASSQGAGELFF.

The CDR3 here is CASSDLSQTHGYTF. For the CDR3, the DNA is TGCGCCAGCAGCGACCTTTCACAGACGCATGGCTACACCTTC. V usage is TRBV5-1 and J usage is TRBJ1-2; no firm D call. The V gene lost 4 bases and the J gene lost 6 bases, with 16 bases spanning the gap. This CDR3 spans 14 amino acids. Germline-derived CDR1 and CDR2 are SGHRS and YFSETQ.

Ten or more counts support this clonotype. The chain joins TRBV20-1 to TRBJ1-2, with D unclear. Germline CDR1 is DFQATT and CDR2 is SNEGSKA (reference sequence). The CDR3 loop spans 11 amino acids. Trimming removed 6 bases at V and 8 bases at J, with 13 bases between. CDR3 in DNA: TGCAGTGCCTCCTCGCAACGGGGCTACACCTTC. Protein: CSASSQRGYTF.

Concerning this clonotype itself: This likely came from a read error, as a far larger clone is one base away. CDR3 sequence: CASSQELRSNEQYF. The CDR3 bases are TGTGCCAGCAGCCAAGAATTGCGGTCTAACGAGCAGTACTTC. The V gene is TRBV14, the J gene TRBJ2-5, with D hard to call. The closer fit of TRBJ2-7 to the DNA end suggests the J call may be wrong. CDR1 SGHDN and CDR2 FVKESK come from the germline V gene. This CDR3 spans 14 amino acids.

This clonotype was counted at least ten times. The chain is built from TRBV19 and TRBJ2-7; TRBD2 is a possible D gene (5 bases). Trimming took off 7 bases at V and 3 bases at J, with 16 bases between the two ends. CDR1 LNHDA and CDR2 SQIVND come from the germline V gene (reference sequence). The CDR3 has 14 amino acids. CDR3 in amino acids: CASTHRPGSYEQYF. In nucleotides, the CDR3 is TGTGCCAGTACCCACCGGCCGGGGAGCTACGAGCAGTACTTC.

This clonotype was recorded many times. The chain is built from TRBV2 and TRBJ1-4; 7 positions match TRBD1. The CDR3 sequence is 12 residues long. With 6 bases clipped from V and 5 bases from J, the junction kept 0 bases outside the gene matches. CDR1 SNHLY and CDR2 FYNNEI come from the germline V gene. The CDR3: CASRTGNEKLFF. The CDR3 DNA sequence: TGTGCCAGCAGGACAGGGAATGAAAAACTGTTTTTT.

Ten or more counts support this clonotype. The junction does not match germline at one end; this may be a read error. The rearrangement joins TRBV7-2 to TRBJ1-2; the D gene is possibly TRBD1 (6 bases). Germline loops: CDR1 SGHTA, CDR2 FQGNSA. The CDR3 spans 16 residues. This CDR3 is CASSLWRGGGSYGYTF. CDR3 bases: TGCGCCAGCAGCCTCTGGAGAGGGGGAGGAAGCTATGGCTACACCTTC.

This clonotype was observed at least ten times. The chain couples TRBV7-9 to TRBJ2-7; TRBD1 might be the D (6 bases). Germline V gene data show CDR1 as SEHNR and CDR2 as FQNEAQ (reference sequence). V was shortened by 6 bases and J by 0 bases, with 12 bases between the two germline ends. The CDR3 has 14 residues. DNA of the CDR3: TGTGCCAGCAGACGCATGGGGGCCTCCTACGAGCAGTACTTC. Translating gives CASRRMGASYEQYF.

The V and J genes are TRBV6-2 or TRBV6-3 and TRBJ2-7; 12 nucleotides align to TRBD2. V was clipped by 6 bases and J by 2 bases; unmatched bases: 14. Germline assignment: CDR1 MNHEY and CDR2 SVGEGT. This CDR3 spans 18 amino acids. CDR3: CASSAGTSGPTGPYEQYF. The CDR3 region has the DNA TGTGCCAGCAGCGCCGGGACTAGCGGGCCAACGGGTCCCTACGAGCAGTACTTC.

A word on this clonotype: It differs at one base from a far larger clone, so likely a read error. This chain connects TRBV7-9 to TRBJ2-2; the match to TRBD2 covers 9 bases. The CDR3 consists of 16 residues. Germline CDR1 SEHNR, CDR2 FQNEAQ (reference sequence). The J segment lost 2 bases and the V segment lost 1 base, leaving 2 bases of the junction unmatched. CDR3 sequence reads: CASSLGGGANTGELFF. The DNA for the CDR3 is TGTGCCAGCAGCTTAGGCGGGGGGGCCAACACCGGGGAGCTGTTTTTT.

This clonotype has at least ten counts. The chain links TRBV24-1 to TRBJ1-1, with 9 bases aligning to TRBD1. This CDR3 region has 16 residues. The V and J ends lost 4 bases and 1 base, in that order; junction bases with no gene match: 6. Germline V gives CDR1 KGHDR, CDR2 SFDVKD. DNA of the CDR3: TGTGCCACCAGTGACCTACAGGGGGCTTGGAACACTGAAGCTTTCTTT. Amino acid sequence: CATSDLQGAWNTEAFF.

This chain links TRBV7-6 with TRBJ2-5, with 9 positions matching TRBD2. The trim removed 0 bases at V and 5 bases at J, leaving 7 bases unmatched. This CDR3 has 16 amino acids. CDR1 is SGHVS and CDR2 is FNYEAQ in the germline V gene. The DNA for the CDR3 is TGTGCCAGCAGCTTAGCGGCGTCGAGCGGGGGGGAGACCCAGTACTTC. It translates to CASSLAASSGGETQYF.

This clonotype was detected ten times or more. This rearrangement joins TRBV5-1 to TRBJ1-4; D remains ambiguous. CDR3 size: 16 residues. Germline V lookup: CDR1 SGHRS, CDR2 YFSETQ. V lost 4 bases and J 2 bases, leaving 15 bases between the germline ends. The CDR3 protein is CASSPFLGTTNEKLFF. The CDR3 region has the DNA TGCGCCAGCAGCCCTTTCCTTGGTACCACTAATGAAAAACTGTTTTTT. Full variable domain (remainder filled in from reference TRBV5-1 and TRBJ1-4): KAGVTQTPRYLIKTRGQQVTLSCSPISGHRSVSWYQQTPGQGLQFLFEYFSETQRNKGNFPGRFSGRQFSNSRSEMNVSTLELGDSALYLCASSPFLGTTNEKLFFGSGTQLSVL.

This clonotype was counted only a few times. The rearrangement uses TRBV10-1 and TRBJ1-5; D is undetermined. The CDR3 is 15 residues long. The V gene lost 9 bases and the J gene lost 2 bases, with 17 bases spanning the gap. Germline V gene lookup returns CDR1 WNHNN and CDR2 SYGVQD (reference sequence). CDR3: CARGPAMPGNQPQHF. The CDR3 nucleotides read TGCGCCAGGGGCCCGGCCATGCCGGGCAATCAGCCCCAGCATTTT.